The clone carrying this T cell receptor (beta chain) was observed once. The data were obtained in a study of T cell changes during pregnancy in multiple sclerosis. The CDR3 is made up of 15 amino acids. Per germline, CDR1 SGHVS and CDR2 FQNEAQ. Trimming stripped 8 bases from V and 4 bases from J, with 20 bases between. TCRdb's table, derived via immunoSEQ multiplex PCR, lists solely in-frame clones and lacks some. Here the sample spans around 36,000 clones, 90% being singletons. The source is a female donor with multiple sclerosis, enrolled in a pregnancy study. The chain couples TRBV7-8 to TRBJ1-2, with a weak D call TRBD1 (5 bases). Sequenced material: CD4+ T cells from peripheral blood mononuclear cells, taken in the third trimester of pregnancy. In DNA, the CDR3 is TGTGCCAGCCTCAAAGGGCGGGACCCTACCTATGGCTACACCTTC. Its protein is CASLKGRDPTYGYTF.